Described below is a single TCR beta chain sequence and its context. The target antigen is unknown. From germline, CDR1 is SGHTA and CDR2 FQGNSA. The CDR3 is 15 residues long. V lost 1 base and J lost 0, with 9 bases in between. This entry belongs to a study of shared clonotypes between healthy human individuals. Study information: The study drew on a couple of women and three men aged 18 to 49 as donors. Findings and caveats of the study: Among donors, sharing of clonotypes was expected to be affected by sequencing depth.

The sequencing of unsorted PBMC DNA took place on ten immunoSEQ deep assay plates. The data were produced by immunoSEQ multiplex PCR, yet TCRdb's version contains in-frame clones alone and is incomplete. The sample yields about half a million clones, 79% seen once. The genes are TRBV7-2 and TRBJ1-2; weak D call: TRBD1 (5 bases). This sequence was found in a woman aged 40 to 49 in good health. Some clones in this sample may be carry-over from other donors' samples. Source material: PBMCs. CDR3 protein: CASSLEARANYGYTF. CDR3 DNA: TGTGCCAGCAGCTTAGAGGCCAGGGCTAACTATGGCTACACCTTC. Full variable domain (missing parts from reference TRBV7-2 and TRBJ1-2): GAGVSQSPSNKVTEKGKDVELRCDPISGHTALYWYRQSLGQGLEFLIYFQGNSAPDKSGLPSDRFSAERTGGSVSTLTIQRTQQEDSAVYLCASSLEARANYGYTFGSGTRLTVV.